The 16 T cell receptor beta chains reported below all come from one sample, sequenced in a study of blood T cell repertoires in COVID-19. Sequenced by immunoSEQ multiplex PCR; TCRdb stores in-frame clones only, minus some. The sample has 250,000 to 300,000 clones, 86% seen once; the top ten hold roughly 12%. The sequenced sample consisted of peripheral blood. The origin of the receptors is a woman younger than 45 with COVID-19, enrolled during active disease.

V gene TRBV15 combines with J gene TRBJ2-5; the match to TRBD2 covers 12 bases. Germline-derived CDR1 and CDR2 are LNHNV and YYDKDF (reference sequence). The CDR3 covers 14 residues. Trimming at V came to 10 bases and at J to 1 base, leaving 4 bases not matched to a gene. CDR3: CAIRLAGVQETQYF. The DNA of the CDR3 is TGTGCCATCCGACTAGCGGGGGTCCAAGAGACCCAGTACTTC.

This sequence joins TRBV4-1 and TRBJ2-7; 9 bases line up with TRBD2. Unmatched junction bases numbered 4, after V lost 4 bases and J lost 0 bases. This CDR3 has 15 amino acids. Germline V gene lookup returns CDR1 MGHRA and CDR2 YSYEKL. The CDR3 reads CASSRSGGPSYEQYF. DNA for the CDR3: TGCGCCAGCAGCCGAAGCGGGGGGCCCTCCTACGAGCAGTACTTC.

J is TRBJ1-3 and V is TRBV19; no firm D call. V was trimmed by 3 bases and J by 3 bases, leaving 6 bases between them. In germline, CDR1 is LNHDA, CDR2 SQIVND (reference sequence). There are 13 residues in the CDR3. The CDR3 spells CASSINSGNTIYF. As DNA, the CDR3 is TGTGCCAGTAGTATCAACAGTGGAAACACCATATATTTT.

This chain uses TRBV12-1 with TRBJ2-7; TRBD2 is taken as the D call from the table, unchecked against the DNA. TRBV12-1 constitutes a pseudogene. The length of the CDR3 is 16 residues. CDR3 residues: CASSFGLAGGSYEQYF. CDR3 DNA sequence: TGTGCCAGCAGCTTTGGATTAGCGGGGGGGTCCTACGAGCAGTACTTC.

The gene calls are TRBV19 and TRBJ2-3; TRBD2 might be the D (6 bases). This CDR3 comprises 15 residues. Germline V lookup: CDR1 LNHDA, CDR2 SQIVND (reference sequence). The V end lost 6 bases, the J end lost 0 bases, and 13 bases lay between the germline ends. CDR3 sequence reads: CASRSGDTSTDTQYF. The CDR3 DNA follows: TGTGCCAGTAGGTCGGGAGATACTAGCACAGATACGCAGTATTTT. Using reference TRBV19 and TRBJ2-3 for the parts outside the CDR3, the full variable domain is DGGITQSPKYLFRKEGQNVTLSCEQNLNHDAMYWYRQDPGQGLRLIYYSQIVNDFQKGDIAEGYSVSREKKESFPLTVTSAQKNPTAFYLCASRSGDTSTDTQYFGPGTRLTVL.

The rearrangement links TRBV11-2 to TRBJ1-1, with D perhaps TRBD1 (5 bases). Germline lookup yields CDR1 SGHAT and CDR2 FQNNGV. The CDR3 is made up of 13 amino acids. V gave up 9 bases and J gave up 1 base, with 12 bases separating them. DNA of the CDR3: TGTGCCAGTCACACAAGGGGGAACACTGAAGCTTTCTTT. Protein: CASHTRGNTEAFF.

This clone occurred a few times. The V gene is TRBV5-1, the J gene TRBJ1-3; D gene unclear. V was trimmed by 3 bases and J by 0 bases, leaving 13 bases between them. From germline, CDR1 is SGHRS and CDR2 YFSETQ. The CDR3 length is 16 residues. Written as DNA, the CDR3 is TGCGCCAGCAGCTCGGTCCAGGCTACCTCTGGAAACACCATATATTTT. Its protein product is CASSSVQATSGNTIYF. The full variable domain, its missing parts supplied by reference TRBV5-1 and TRBJ1-3, is KAGVTQTPRYLIKTRGQQVTLSCSPISGHRSVSWYQQTPGQGLQFLFEYFSETQRNKGNFPGRFSGRQFSNSRSEMNVSTLELGDSALYLCASSSVQATSGNTIYFGEGSWLTVV.

This clone was recorded once. The chain recombines TRBV4-2 with TRBJ2-1, with TRBD2 matching 11 bases. V shed 3 bases and J 2 bases; nucleotides not matched to a gene: 21. Germline V gene data show CDR1 as LGHNA and CDR2 as YNFKEQ. The CDR3 sequence is 22 residues long. CDR3 coding DNA: TGTGCCAGCAGCCAGCCTGAGGGACTAGCGGTCATCCGGGGCTCGACCTACAATGAGCAGTTCTTC. Encoded protein: CASSQPEGLAVIRGSTYNEQFF.

The gene calls are TRBV24-1 and TRBJ2-7; tentative D call: TRBD2 (5 bases). CDR1 and CDR2 from the germline V gene are KGHDR and SFDVKD. The CDR3 runs to 15 residues. V gave up 2 bases and J gave up 1 base, with 11 bases separating them. This CDR3 is CATSDSRTLSYEQYF. The CDR3 nucleotides are TGTGCCACCAGTGATTCGAGGACTTTATCCTACGAGCAGTACTTC.

The J gene is TRBJ2-7, the V gene TRBV19; TRBD1 matches 7 bases. Germline loops: CDR1 LNHDA, CDR2 SQIVND (reference sequence). The CDR3 runs 16 residues. Trimming removed 5 bases from V and 1 base from J; junction bases left unmatched: 11. CDR3 DNA sequence: TGTGCCAGTAGTCCATATACGAGGGGGCAGTCCTACGAGCAGTACTTC. Residues: CASSPYTRGQSYEQYF.

The V and J genes are TRBV19 and TRBJ2-1; 8 bases fit TRBD2. This CDR3 has 21 residues. After removal of 0 bases from V and 0 bases from J, the junction contained 16 bases not matched to a gene. Germline CDR1 LNHDA, CDR2 SQIVND (reference sequence). CDR3 nucleotides: TGTGCCAGTAGTATAGATCTTCCGGGCGGGGGGCTCCTTAGCTCCTACAATGAGCAGTTCTTC. Encoded protein: CASSIDLPGGGLLSSYNEQFF.

The chain links TRBV27 to TRBJ2-7, with 8 bases identical to TRBD2. The V segment lost 3 bases and the J segment 2 bases; nucleotides outside the gene matches: 3. Germline V gene lookup returns CDR1 MNHEY and CDR2 SMNVEV (reference sequence). The CDR3 sequence is 14 residues long. CDR3 sequence: CASSFVGGAYEQYF. DNA for the CDR3: TGTGCCAGCAGTTTTGTCGGGGGGGCCTACGAGCAGTACTTC.

The gene calls are TRBV24-1 and TRBJ1-2, with 8 bases fitting TRBD1. Germline CDR1 and CDR2: KGHDR and SFDVKD. The length of the CDR3 is 17 residues. The V and J ends lost 6 bases and 3 bases, in that order; junction bases with no gene match: 14. CDR3 bases: TGTGCCACCAGTTACACTCAGATGACAGGGGAGGACTATGGCTACACCTTC. It encodes CATSYTQMTGEDYGYTF.

The rearrangement links TRBV29-1 to TRBJ2-1; 7 nucleotides match TRBD1. Trimming at V came to 4 bases and at J to 8 bases, leaving 11 bases not matched to a gene. Germline V CDR1 and CDR2: SQVTM, ANQGSEA. CDR3 size: 14 residues. CDR3 protein: CSVVDGTAQDEQFF. The CDR3 DNA follows: TGCAGCGTTGTAGACGGGACAGCCCAAGATGAGCAGTTCTTC.

DNA for the CDR3: TGTGCCACCGGGGGACTCGCGAGAGACACAGATACGCAGTATTTT. Its protein product is CATGGLARDTDTQYF. The chain is built from TRBV10-3 and TRBJ2-3, with a tentative D call TRBD2 (6 bases). This CDR3 has 15 amino acids. Germline CDR1 and CDR2: ENHRY and SYGVKD. The V and J ends lost 10 bases and 2 bases respectively, with 19 bases between them.

The chain joins TRBV10-1 to TRBJ2-7; 7 bases agree with TRBD2. Germline V gene lookup returns CDR1 WNHNN and CDR2 SYGVQD (reference sequence). The CDR3 contains 13 residues. The V and J ends lost 5 bases and 7 bases, in that order; junction bases with no gene match: 8. The DNA for the CDR3 is TGCGCCAGCAGTCCGGCGGTGGGAGGGGAGCAGTACTTC. This gives the protein CASSPAVGGEQYF.